This T cell receptor (beta chain) was observed in a study of cytomegalovirus exposure and HLA in healthy donors (dated by TCRdb to about 2017). Study-wide context: In an earlier analysis of 450 to 750 of the donors, roughly 300 Gb of sequence data and approximately 120 million unique TCR beta sequences from about 190 million T cells were reported. Roughly 300 gigabases of sequencing data and approximately 80 million unique TCR sequences were included in an early release covering roughly 600 HLA-typed donors. Of the roughly 400 genotyped donors, about 84% fell in the genetic ancestry cluster associated with self-reported Caucasian donors. The aim of the study was to test whether cataloging public T cell receptors could identify signatures of past pathogen exposure. Using immunosequencing, the study profiled T cell repertoires from 666 subjects and related those repertoires to cytomegalovirus serostatus. Along with the roughly 700-subject first cohort, a separate validation cohort of over a hundred different subjects was used. To predict cytomegalovirus infection status, the study combined high-throughput TCR immunosequencing, statistical association of individual TCRs with disease status, and machine learning. A later analysis re-analyzed previously published TCR beta repertoires from 500 to 700 donors and added high-resolution HLA genotyping to study TCR occurrence patterns. Rather than drawing on any new phenotypic data, the later analysis identified candidate immune exposures from TCR beta sequences and the way those sequences occurred across donors. In an earlier analysis of about 590 of the donors, high-throughput TCR beta sequencing was used to judge whether each TCR beta V gene segment behaved as functional or pseudogenic. Donor age, sex, ethnicity and CMV serostatus were collected together with the repertoire data. A later genetic analysis used genome-wide SNP genotypes for about 60% of the 666 donors, treating that subset as a discovery cohort. All discovery cohort repertoires had been generated using a single sequencing platform. HLA typing covered class I and class II loci at four-digit resolution. Typing coverage varied by locus: roughly 629-640 donors for A, B, C, DRB1 and DQB1; more than 500 for DQA1; more than 600 for DPA1; about 450 for DPB1. Because of strong linkage in the cohort, four to six DR-DQ haplotypes were treated as single units for association and clustering. Among 300 to 450 genotyped donors of the cohort, an average of approximately 250,000 unique TCR beta nucleotide sequences were sequenced per donor, 15% to 20% of them non-productive.

Receptor amplification or capture employed the immunoSEQ multiplex PCR assay. The multiplex PCR relied on a mix of 60 forward primers for TCR Vbeta segments and 13 reverse primers for TCR Jbeta segments. The CDR3 region of rearranged TCR beta genes was amplified from genomic DNA by a multiplex PCR assay. On the Illumina HiSeq System, the amplified TCR beta libraries were sequenced as 87-base-pair reads. From the authors' description of their analysis: A later analysis tallied 70 million to 100 million unique TCR beta chains across the 666 repertoires, and about 10 million of those chains were shared by two or more donors. To remove PCR and sequencing errors, raw reads were error-corrected and collapsed into unique sequences using a nearest-neighbor algorithm that merged closely related sequences. To assign V, D and J gene segments, CDR3 sequences were aligned to IMGT reference sequences. For a sequence to be retained, a match of at least six nucleotides was required to both a V gene segment and a J gene segment. Rearrangements were classified as productive when the CDR3 lacked stop codons and remained in frame with V and J, and all other rearrangements were classified as non-productive. CDR3 was defined according to IMGT convention as the region running from the second conserved V-encoded cysteine to the conserved J-encoded phenylalanine. In an earlier analysis of 550 to 650 of the donors, sequences lacking an unambiguous match to a single V gene segment were excluded. An earlier analysis of a few hundred of the donors classified V segments as functional when productive rearrangements were above 56.7% and as segregating when the standard deviation between donors was above 5%. A statistical classification framework was developed to diagnose cytomegalovirus status using the catalog of TCR beta chain sequences. In a later analysis, V and J genes were assigned by comparing TCR nucleotide sequences against IMGT/GENE-DB human TR gene sequences. Using the TCRdist pipeline, a later analysis assigned CDR3 sequences along with most-parsimonious VDJ recombination scenarios. In a later analysis, each TCR beta chain was defined by its CDR3 amino acid sequence together with its V-gene family, and reads lacking a unique V-gene family were excluded. As a way to deal with suspected cross-contamination and a sequencing artifact, a later analysis dropped 500 to 700 nucleotide sequences that were highly shared and had low generation probability. A later analysis calculated a clonal expansion index for each public chain from normalized within-repertoire ranks of inferred template counts. A later analysis computed generation probabilities with a VDJ recombination model fitted to out-of-frame rearrangements, and checked the results against IGoR. A later analysis scored TCR-TCR, TCR-HLA and TCR-CMV co-occurrence with hypergeometric tests, applying a repertoire-size bias correction to TCR pairs. To estimate false discovery rates, a later analysis permuted the HLA or CMV assignments 20 times. In a later analysis, co-occurring TCRs were grouped using DBSCAN, and TCRdist sequence similarity was added for clustering within HLA-allele-positive subsets. For co-occurrence clustering, repertoires with fewer than 30,000 or more than 120,000 public chains were excluded, along with a handful of repertoires with anomalous nucleotide sharing. TCRdb provides this immuneACCESS table in a form limited to in-frame rearrangements. Some clones are lacking; in checked studies, under half of them reflect an unresolved V gene, and why the rest are absent is not known. V, J and clone size reflect that table, while D and trimming were determined from the DNA. Here the sample has approximately 110,000 clones; 60% to 80% occur a single time. The ten biggest clones cover about 3.5% of the sample.

General findings and caveats noted by the study authors: According to a later genetic analysis, donors in an Asian-associated ancestry cluster had fewer N-insertions in productive TCRs than the approximately 700-donor mean. In a later analysis, TCR association rates were found to vary across HLA loci, with the most associated TCRs seen for DRB1 alleles and the fewest for HLA-C alleles. In vitro tests confirmed that three of the cytomegalovirus-associated TCR beta chains recognize cytomegalovirus antigens. A further reported finding was that TCR beta sequences accurately predicted the HLA-A and HLA-B alleles for most subjects in the first cohort. When HLA alleles, especially DR and DQ, strongly co-occurred, TCR associations were difficult to assign to individual alleles. Compared with equally common non-associated chains, HLA-associated TCR beta chains in a later analysis were more clonally expanded and had lower generation probabilities. Because HLA typing was missing for some donors at each locus, association tests included only the typed subset. The only immune exposure information available for the cohort was CMV serostatus. According to a later analysis, parvovirus B19, influenza, CMV and Epstein-Barr virus appeared linked to several top co-occurrence clusters. According to a later analysis, most CMV-associated TCR beta chains appeared to be HLA-restricted, and the HLA associations seemed to be driven largely by CMV exposure. A later genetic analysis associated a missense DCLRE1C variant with V-gene and J-gene trimming of TCR beta chains, and an independent cohort replicated the association. Correlated functional status among segregating V segments might reflect linkage disequilibrium, but an unknown experimental factor could not be ruled out. In an earlier analysis of around 500 of the donors, most TCR beta V segments appeared in productive rearrangements about 87% or about 30% of the time, broadly matching IMGT annotations. A cluster of highly shared sequence variants was judged likely to be a technical artifact of the sequencing pipeline. Because the 87-base-pair reads could not distinguish some IMGT-functional V segments, including TRBV6-2 and TRBV6-3, those segments were excluded. It was suggested by the authors that the approach could potentially be generalized to other disease states and immunological phenotypes. The study listed approximately 160 TCR beta chains as associated with cytomegalovirus. The earlier analysis of 587 of the donors excluded seventeen rarely observed V segments, including chromosome 9 orphons, because counts were too low. Presence/absence analyses assumed roughly uniform sequencing depth across donors, an assumption that may not hold. Across donors, most TCR sequences were observed very rarely, whereas some public TCRs were present in many individuals. The cohort was sequenced for TCR beta chains only, and without alpha or paired-chain data the features that could be detected were limited. In both the original and validation cohorts, the classifier was reported to diagnose cytomegalovirus status with high specificity and sensitivity. In a later analysis, more than 15,000 TCR beta sequences were associated with specific HLA alleles at a false discovery rate of 0.05.

In total, approximately 690 healthy bone marrow donors made up the cohort. At the time of sampling, every cohort member was nominally healthy, though immune exposures that went unrecorded were likely present. The donor tested CMV seronegative and was one of the 352 seronegative cohort members. A peripheral blood sample was provided by each donor, and peripheral blood mononuclear cells were used for TCR beta sequencing. Genomic DNA extraction from the blood cell samples was performed with the Qiagen DNeasy Blood Extraction Kit. Trimming takes 11 bases from V and 1 base from J, and the germline ends sit 21 bases apart. Spanning cysteine to phenylalanine, the CDR3 consists of 15 amino acids. Just CDR3 DNA is preserved here, 45 bases in frame from base 1. CDR1 and CDR2 were assigned from the germline V gene as ENHRY and SYGVKD. Of note for this clone: It lacks a known antigen. No much larger clone is present one base from it, and per-base qualities are unavailable.

The sequencing input was PBMCs. The rearranged segments are TRBV10-3 and TRBJ2-7; TRBD2 is a possible D gene, resting on 6 matching bases. This TCR was sampled from a young man in good health and CMV-seronegative. The CDR3 reads as follows: CAVKDGGRESYEQYF. At the DNA level, the sequence is TGTGCCGTCAAAGACGGAGGGAGAGAGTCCTACGAGCAGTACTTC.